The 19 T cell receptor beta chains given below trace back to one sample, sequenced in a study of blood T cell repertoires in COVID-19. Method: immunoSEQ multiplex PCR; TCRdb's copy keeps in-frame clones and lacks some. The sample includes roughly 150,000 clones, around 90% of them seen just once. The sample was peripheral blood. The receptors derive from a man aged 50 to 59 who had recovered from COVID-19.

This chain's CDR3 is CATEGLADNSYEQYF. The DNA of the CDR3 is TGTGCCACCGAGGGACTAGCGGACAACTCCTACGAGCAGTACTTC. The rearrangement uses TRBV2 and TRBJ2-7; 11 nucleotides match TRBD2. V dropped 10 bases and J dropped 0; count of bases not matched to a gene: 8. The CDR3 is made up of 15 amino acids. In germline, CDR1 is SNHLY, CDR2 FYNNEI.

The chain employs TRBV27 and TRBJ2-2; D gene unclear. Trimming removed 2 bases from V and 1 base from J, with 8 bases in between. The V gene's germline CDR1 is MNHEY and CDR2 SMNVEV (reference sequence). CDR3 length equals 15 residues. This CDR3 reads CASSLTNLNTGELFF. The CDR3 DNA is TGTGCCAGCAGTTTAACTAACCTGAACACCGGGGAGCTGTTTTTT.

The chain joins TRBV7-2 to TRBJ1-4, with TRBD1 matching 9 bases. Germline V gene lookup returns CDR1 SGHTA and CDR2 FQGNSA. The CDR3 has 15 amino acids. V lost 1 base, J lost 5 bases, and 2 bases stayed unmatched. CDR3: CASSLGGTGNEKLFF. DNA for the CDR3: TGTGCCAGCAGCTTAGGGGGGACAGGGAATGAAAAACTGTTTTTT.

The V gene is TRBV7-6, the J gene TRBJ2-7; TRBD1 matches at 7 bases. Losses at the gene ends were 5 bases for V and 3 bases for J; bases not matched to a gene: 1. CDR3 size: 12 residues. Germline CDR1 and CDR2: SGHVS and FNYEAQ. The CDR3 loop reads CASSPGGYEQYF. In DNA form, the CDR3 reads TGTGCCAGCAGCCCAGGGGGCTACGAGCAGTACTTC.

The chain uses TRBV7-8 and TRBJ2-1, with 7 positions matching TRBD2. The CDR3 is made up of 13 amino acids. J gave up 9 bases and V 6 bases, and 8 bases lay outside the gene matches. CDR1 is SGHVS, CDR2 FQNEAQ, per germline. CDR3 DNA: TGTGCCAGCAGTTCCGGACTAGGATCTGAGCAGTTCTTC. As protein: CASSSGLGSEQFF.

The chain is built from TRBV7-8 and TRBJ2-7; TRBD1 aligns across 10 bases. With 0 bases clipped from V and 6 bases from J, the junction kept 5 bases outside the gene matches. The germline V gene has CDR1 SGHVS and CDR2 FQNEAQ. The CDR3 is 15 amino acids. CDR3 in amino acids: CASSLAVGQGSEQYF. The DNA for the CDR3 is TGTGCCAGCAGCTTAGCTGTGGGACAGGGGTCCGAGCAGTACTTC. The full variable domain, its missing parts supplied by reference TRBV7-8 and TRBJ2-7, is GAGVSQSPRYKVAKRGQDVALRCDPISGHVSLFWYQQALGQGPEFLTYFQNEAQLDKSGLPSDRFFAERPEGSVSTLKIQRTQQEDSAVYLCASSLAVGQGSEQYFGPGTRLTVT.

This chain joins TRBV5-8 and TRBJ2-3; D is undetermined. V shed 0 bases and J shed 0 bases, with 11 bases lying between them. Germline V gene lookup returns CDR1 SGHTS and CDR2 YDEGEE. This CDR3 spans 16 amino acids. CDR3 sequence: CASSLGAHTSTDTQYF. As DNA, the CDR3 is TGTGCCAGCAGCTTGGGGGCACACACTAGCACAGATACGCAGTATTTT. Full variable domain (remainder filled in from reference TRBV5-8 and TRBJ2-3): EAGVTQSPTHLIKTRGQQATLRCSPISGHTSVYWYQQALGLGLQFLLWYDEGEERNRGNFPPRFSGRQFPNYSSELNVNALELEDSALYLCASSLGAHTSTDTQYFGPGTRLTVL.

Only a few counts were recorded for this clone. CDR3 nucleotides: TGCGCCAGCAGTGTGGACAGGGGGACTTCACCCCTCCACTTT. As protein: CASSVDRGTSPLHF. V usage is TRBV10-1 and J usage is TRBJ1-6, with 10 bases matching TRBD1. This CDR3 is built from 14 residues. The V gene end was trimmed by 4 bases and the J gene end by 9 bases; junction bases not matched to a gene: 3. In germline, CDR1 is WNHNN, CDR2 SYGVQD (reference sequence).

J is TRBJ2-7 and V is TRBV7-6; the match to TRBD1 covers 7 bases. J lost 0 bases, V lost 1 base, and 3 bases had no gene match. CDR3 length: 15 residues. CDR1 is SGHVS and CDR2 is FNYEAQ in the germline V gene. The CDR3 DNA is TGTGCCAGCAGCTTAGGGACAGGAAGCTCCTACGAGCAGTACTTC. Protein: CASSLGTGSSYEQYF.

In this sample, this clone turned up once. The chain carries TRBV4-1 and TRBJ1-2; 7 bases are shared with TRBD1. The CDR3 totals 15 residues. CDR1 and CDR2 from the germline V gene are MGHRA and YSYEKL. The V gene end was trimmed by 0 bases and the J gene end by 3 bases; junction bases not matched to a gene: 4. CDR3 sequence: CASSQDPGQDYGYTF. The CDR3 region has the DNA TGCGCCAGCAGCCAAGACCCCGGACAGGACTATGGCTACACCTTC.

The chain links TRBV25-1 to TRBJ2-1, with 9 bases identical to TRBD1. This CDR3 comprises 15 residues. CDR1 is MGHDK and CDR2 is SYGVNS in the germline V gene. V lost 7 bases and J lost 0; bases outside the gene matches: 4. The CDR3 is CASTQDRGSYNEQFF. CDR3 nucleotides: TGTGCCAGCACCCAGGACAGGGGCTCCTACAATGAGCAGTTCTTC.

The chain uses TRBV19 and TRBJ1-1; D perhaps matches TRBD1 (6 bases). Germline V gene lookup returns CDR1 LNHDA and CDR2 SQIVND (reference sequence). This CDR3 spans 14 amino acids. With 6 bases removed from V and 4 bases from J, the gap between germline ends came to 15 bases. CDR3 DNA sequence: TGTGCCAGTAGGGAGGACAGAACGGGCACTGAAGCTTTCTTT. Translated, it gives CASREDRTGTEAFF.

This sequence joins TRBV5-6 and TRBJ2-2, with TRBD2 matching 8 bases. The V gene's germline CDR1 is SGHDT and CDR2 YYEEEE. This CDR3 comprises 15 residues. Trimming removed 3 bases from V and 2 bases from J; junction bases left unmatched: 3. CDR3 sequence reads: CASSSLAVNTGELFF. The CDR3 DNA follows: TGTGCCAGCAGCTCACTAGCGGTCAACACCGGGGAGCTGTTTTTT.

The chain couples TRBV28 to TRBJ1-4; TRBD1 agrees at 7 bases. After removal of 5 bases from V and 4 bases from J, the junction contained 10 bases not matched to a gene. Germline V CDR1 and CDR2: MDHEN, SYDVKM. The length of the CDR3 is 16 residues. This CDR3 reads CASSRGQANRNEKLFF. CDR3 coding DNA: TGTGCCAGCAGTCGCGGACAGGCTAATCGTAATGAAAAACTGTTTTTT.

This chain links TRBV19 with TRBJ1-1; D is perhaps TRBD1 (5 bases). Between the trimmed V and J ends, which lost 5 bases and 3 bases, there was a span of 28 bases. The germline CDR1 and CDR2 sequences are LNHDA and SQIVND (reference sequence). The CDR3 is made up of 19 amino acids. The CDR3 DNA reads as TGTGCCAGTAGTGCAATCCTCGGCCCCTCGGCAGGGAAGGACACTGAAGCTTTCTTT. It codes for CASSAILGPSAGKDTEAFF.

The chain's CDR3 is CASSQTGGSTEAFF. The CDR3 DNA is TGTGCCAGCAGTCAGACAGGGGGATCCACTGAAGCTTTCTTT. The chain combines TRBV27 with TRBJ1-1, with TRBD1 matching 9 bases. CDR1 is MNHEY and CDR2 is SMNVEV in the germline V gene (reference sequence). This CDR3 spans 14 amino acids. J was trimmed by 4 bases and V by 5 bases; bases with no gene match: 5.

This chain joins TRBV25-1 and TRBJ2-7, with D uncertain. Germline V lookup: CDR1 MGHDK, CDR2 SYGVNS. CDR3 length equals 11 residues. V was clipped by 4 bases and J by 3 bases, with 4 bases between them. CDR3 DNA: TGTGCCAGCAGTGCTAGCTACGAGCAGTACTTC. Its protein product is CASSASYEQYF.

This clone was observed a single time. The V gene is TRBV7-2, the J gene TRBJ2-5; 12 bases are shared with TRBD2. This CDR3 is built from 15 residues. The germline V gene encodes CDR1 SGHTA and CDR2 FQGNSA. Trimming at V came to 6 bases and at J to 2 bases, leaving 4 bases not matched to a gene. CDR3 in amino acids: CASSSSGGAQETQYF. The DNA of the CDR3 is TGTGCCAGCAGTTCTAGCGGGGGGGCTCAAGAGACCCAGTACTTC.

This clone was seen just once. The genes are TRBV13 and TRBJ1-4; 9 bases are shared with TRBD1. CDR1 and CDR2 from the germline V gene are PRHDT and FYEKMQ (reference sequence). J lost 6 bases, V lost 5 bases, and 4 bases had no gene match. The CDR3 consists of 14 residues. CDR3 bases: TGTGCCAGCAGCCTGGGACAGGGCGATGAAAAACTGTTTTTT. The encoded protein is CASSLGQGDEKLFF.